This T cell receptor (beta chain) was captured in a study of blood T cells in healthy people across ages. The study's findings and limits: Relative to aged donors, long-lived donors carried more naive CD4+ cells and displayed higher diversity.

For this clonotype: Its antigen remains unidentified.

Isolation yielded PBMCs, at least 7 million per sample, in every case. It was with a sample-barcoded 5' primer and a J-beta primer mix that a second PCR of roughly 7 to 12 cycles was run. TCRdb itself ran the 5' RACE reads through MiXCR, one entry per CDR3 protein. The sample carries more than 700,000 distinct CDR3 sequences, about 55% recorded once. The sample comprised blood. This clonotype originated in an elderly man in good health.

The DNA for the CDR3 is TGTGCCAGCAGTTACTCGATCCCCAGCGGGGGGGGTCTCCAAGAGACCCAGTACTTC. This codes for CASSYSIPSGGGLQETQYF. This chain joins TRBV6-5 and TRBJ2-5; 10 bases align to TRBD2. CDR3 length: 19 residues. J gave up 1 base and V 0 bases, and 11 bases lay outside the gene matches. Per the germline V gene, CDR1 is MNHEY and CDR2 is SVGAGI.